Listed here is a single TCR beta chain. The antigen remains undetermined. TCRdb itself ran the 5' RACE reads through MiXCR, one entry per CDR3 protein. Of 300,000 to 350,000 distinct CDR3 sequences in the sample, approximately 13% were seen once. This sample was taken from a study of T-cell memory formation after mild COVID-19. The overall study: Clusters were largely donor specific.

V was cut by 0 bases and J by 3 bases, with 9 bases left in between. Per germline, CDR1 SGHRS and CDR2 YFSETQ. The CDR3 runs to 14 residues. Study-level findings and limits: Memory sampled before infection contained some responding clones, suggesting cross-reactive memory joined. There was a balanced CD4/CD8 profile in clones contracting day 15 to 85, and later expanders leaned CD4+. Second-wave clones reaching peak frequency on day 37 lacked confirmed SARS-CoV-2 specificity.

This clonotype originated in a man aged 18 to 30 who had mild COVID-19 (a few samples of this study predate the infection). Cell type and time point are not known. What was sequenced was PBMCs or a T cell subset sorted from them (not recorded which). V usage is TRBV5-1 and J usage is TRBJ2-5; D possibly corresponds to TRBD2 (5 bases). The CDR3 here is CASSLAGKEETQYF. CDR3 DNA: TGCGCCAGCAGCTTGGCCGGGAAAGAAGAGACCCAGTACTTC. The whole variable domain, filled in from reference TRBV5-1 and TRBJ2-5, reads KAGVTQTPRYLIKTRGQQVTLSCSPISGHRSVSWYQQTPGQGLQFLFEYFSETQRNKGNFPGRFSGRQFSNSRSEMNVSTLELGDSALYLCASSLAGKEETQYFGPGTRLLVL.